This entry lists 5 T cell receptor beta chains sequenced from one sample in a study of shared clonotypes between healthy human individuals. Only in-frame clones appear in the TCRdb table, and some are missing; sequencing was by immunoSEQ multiplex PCR. The top ten clones hold 10% to 15% of a sample with roughly 490,000 clones, 60% to 85% of them seen once. The sample comprised PBMCs. Receptors were obtained from a woman between 40 and 55 years old in good health. Some clones in this sample may be carry-over from other donors' samples.

V gene TRBV4-1 combines with J gene TRBJ2-1; D not resolved. The length of the CDR3 is 16 residues. The ends were cut back, 0 bases at V and 1 base at J, with 10 bases in the middle. The germline V gene encodes CDR1 MGHRA and CDR2 YSYEKL. CDR3 loop: CASSQDRALSYNEQFF. Here the CDR3 DNA reads TGCGCCAGCAGCCAAGATAGAGCTCTTTCCTACAATGAGCAGTTCTTC.

The V call is TRBV10-2, the J call TRBJ2-2; D could derive from TRBD1 or TRBD2 (5 bases each). V was trimmed by 0 bases and J by 7 bases, leaving 6 bases between them. The germline V gene encodes CDR1 WSHSY and CDR2 SAAADI. The CDR3 runs to 13 residues. CDR3 nucleotide sequence: TGCGCCAGCAGTGAGTCTGGGGGCGGGGAGCTGTTTTTT. Translation gives CASSESGGGELFF.

The chain employs TRBV2 and TRBJ2-2; possibly TRBD1 or TRBD2 for D (5 bases each). Germline V gene lookup returns CDR1 SNHLY and CDR2 FYNNEI. This CDR3 comprises 17 residues. V was trimmed by 3 bases and J by 0 bases, leaving 14 bases between them. DNA for the CDR3: TGTGCCAGCAGTGAGTCGAAGGGACCACCGAACACCGGGGAGCTGTTTTTT. Amino acid sequence: CASSESKGPPNTGELFF.

A note on this clone: One base separates it from a far larger clone, so it is likely a read error. This rearrangement joins TRBV4-2 to TRBJ2-7; 7 bases line up with TRBD2. The CDR3 loop spans 15 amino acids. CDR1 is LGHNA, CDR2 YNFKEQ, per germline. CDR3 bases: TGTGCCAGCAGCCAAGAAGGTAGCGGGCCTTACGAGCAGCACTTC. Protein product: CASSQEGSGPYEQHF.

The J gene is TRBJ2-2, the V gene TRBV18; D remains unclear. The CDR3 extends over 14 amino acids. Trimming pared 0 bases from V and 5 bases from J, leaving 7 bases between. Germline CDR1 KGHSH, CDR2 LQKENI. The DNA for the CDR3 is TGTGCCAGCTCACCACCGACGAGGACCGGGGAGCTGTTTTTT. Amino acid sequence: CASSPPTRTGELFF.